A selection of T cell receptor beta chains follows, all from one sample in a study of blood T cell repertoires in COVID-19. Method: immunoSEQ multiplex PCR; TCRdb's copy keeps in-frame clones and lacks some. Here the sample spans 65,000 to 80,000 clones, around 80% being singletons. Sequenced input: peripheral blood. The receptor source for this set is a human donor in a cohort sampled during active COVID-19. CDR3s include the opening cysteine and the closing phenylalanine or tryptophan. A D gene is named only where the DNA matches it firmly. Size tells how often a clone was seen (once, few, many) or the class of an expanded clone, and some rows leave it out.

size | J | D | V | DNA | CDR3
few | TRBJ2-1 | NA | TRBV4-2 | TGTGCCAGCAGCCAACTTAGTGGGGCATACAATGAGCAGTTCTTC | CASSQLSGAYNEQFF
NA | TRBJ2-1 | TRBD2 | TRBV4-1 | TGCGCCAGCAGCCAAGAGACTAGCGGGGGGGCCTACAATGAGCAGTTCTTC | CASSQETSGGAYNEQFF
NA | TRBJ1-4 | TRBD1 | TRBV29-1 | TGCAGCGCTCAGGGGGCAAGTGAAAAACTGTTTTTT | CSAQGASEKLFF
NA | TRBJ1-4 | NA | TRBV28 | TGTGCCAGCAGTTACAGGGCAAGGGATGAAAAACTGTTTTTT | CASSYRARDEKLFF
NA | TRBJ2-3 | TRBD1 | TRBV3-1/TRBV3-2 | TGTGCCAGCAGCCACTCAGGTTGGACAGGGGGTTCGACAGCTACGCAGTATTTT | CASSHSGWTGGSTATQYF
NA | TRBJ2-1 | NA | TRBV28 | TGTGCCAGCACTGGAGGCGTCGTCTCCTACAATGAGCAGTTCTTC | CASTGGVVSYNEQFF
NA | TRBJ2-7 | NA | TRBV2 | TGTGCCAGCAATACCTTAGACACTTACTTTTCCTACGAGCAGTACTTC | CASNTLDTYFSYEQYF
NA | TRBJ1-2 | TRBD1 | TRBV18 | TGTGCCAGCTCACCCATGACAGGGGGCGCGGATGGCTACACCTTC | CASSPMTGGADGYTF
NA | TRBJ2-1 | TRBD2 | TRBV3-1/TRBV3-2 | TGTGCCAGCAGCCCTAGTCCTCTCCAGCGGGGGGGGACTTCCTACAATGAGCAGTTCTTC | CASSPSPLQRGGTSYNEQFF
NA | TRBJ2-5 | NA | TRBV7-6 | TGTGCCAGCAGCTTAGGTGCAGGGGAAGAGACCCAGTACTTC | CASSLGAGEETQYF
NA | TRBJ2-1 | NA | TRBV28 | TGTGCCAGCAGAACCAATATCGGGAACTCCTACAATGAGCAGTTCTTC | CASRTNIGNSYNEQFF
NA | TRBJ2-1 | NA | TRBV24-1 | TGTGCCACCAGCTTCAGGAATGAGCAGTTCTTC | CATSFRNEQFF
NA | TRBJ1-1 | NA | TRBV4-1 | TGCGCCAGCAACATACCGACAGATATATGGACTGAAGCTTTCTTT | CASNIPTDIWTEAFF
NA | TRBJ1-5 | NA | TRBV5-6 | TGTGCCAGCAGTTTGGGCCGACAGGTGCCTCAGCCCCAGCATTTT | CASSLGRQVPQPQHF
NA | TRBJ2-7 | NA | TRBV6-5 | TGTGCCAGCACTCAGGGACTTGTGGGATTGGGCGAGCAGTACTTC | CASTQGLVGLGEQYF
NA | TRBJ1-6 | TRBD1 | TRBV19 | TGTGCCAGTAGTGTCCTAGCTACAGGGGGGAATTCACCCCTCCACTTT | CASSVLATGGNSPLHF
NA | TRBJ2-1 | TRBD2 | TRBV19 | TGTGCCAGTAGTCCTCAGACTAGCGGGCTCGGTGAGCAGTTCTTC | CASSPQTSGLGEQFF
NA | TRBJ1-3 | NA | TRBV13 | TGTGCCAGCAGCTTACAGGGATCTGGAAACACCATATATTTT | CASSLQGSGNTIYF
NA | TRBJ1-6 | NA | TRBV5-4 | TGTGCCAGCAGCTTTCCAGGGGCCAATAATAATTCACCCCTCCACTTT | CASSFPGANNNSPLHF
NA | TRBJ2-7 | TRBD2 | TRBV18 | TGTGCCAGCTCACCCTCCGGGACTAGCTCCCTATCGGGCGAGCAGTACTTC | CASSPSGTSSLSGEQYF
NA | TRBJ2-7 | NA | TRBV7-2 | TGTGCCAGCAGCTTAGCGTCTTCCAGGGCCTACGAGCAGTACTTC | CASSLASSRAYEQYF
NA | TRBJ1-1 | NA | TRBV7-3 | TGTGCCAGCAGCTTAGCAGGGGACACTGAAGCTTTCTTT | CASSLAGDTEAFF
NA | TRBJ2-5 | NA | TRBV5-6 | TGTGCCAGCAGGACAACATCGCCCGGGGAGCGAGAGACCCAGTACTTC | CASRTTSPGERETQYF
NA | TRBJ1-1 | NA | TRBV28 | TGTGCCAGCAGTAGGGACATCAGGGCTGAAGCTTTCTTT | CASSRDIRAEAFF
NA | TRBJ1-5 | TRBD1 | TRBV5-1 | TGCGCCAGCAGCTTTCAGGGGGCGTATGGTCAGCCCCAGCATTTT | CASSFQGAYGQPQHF
NA | TRBJ2-7 | TRBD1 | TRBV7-9 | TGTGCCAGCGGCCGGGACAGGAGAAAATCCTACGAGCAGTACTTC | CASGRDRRKSYEQYF
NA | TRBJ2-1 | NA | TRBV4-1 | TGCGCCAGCAGCCGTAAACTAGAATCCAATGAGCAGTTCTTC | CASSRKLESNEQFF
NA | TRBJ1-1 | NA | TRBV4-1 | TGCGCCAGCAGCCGCCCATTTGGGGGGACTGAAGCTTTCTTT | CASSRPFGGTEAFF
NA | TRBJ1-4 | NA | TRBV7-6 | TGTGCCAGCAGCAAAACGACAGCAACTAATGAAAAACTGTTTTTT | CASSKTTATNEKLFF
NA | TRBJ2-3 | TRBD2 | TRBV24-1 | TGTGCCACCAGTGATGGACCGGGACTAGCGACAAGCACAGATACGCAGTATTTT | CATSDGPGLATSTDTQYF
NA | TRBJ1-4 | NA | TRBV3-1/TRBV3-2 | TGTGCCAGCACCCCGAGACAGGAAAATGAAAAACTGTTTTTT | CASTPRQENEKLFF
NA | TRBJ2-1 | NA | TRBV5-1 | TGCGCCAGCAGCTTAGACACGTACAATGAGCAGTTCTTC | CASSLDTYNEQFF
NA | TRBJ1-2 | NA | TRBV7-9 | TGTGCCAGCAGCTCACCTTCTACAGGTCCGGGCGGCTACACCTTC | CASSSPSTGPGGYTF
NA | TRBJ1-1 | NA | TRBV19 | TGTGCCAGTAGTATAGGAGGCCAGAACACTGAAGCTTTCTTT | CASSIGGQNTEAFF
NA | TRBJ2-3 | TRBD2 | TRBV7-6 | TGTGCCAGCAGCTTAGCGCTAGCGGGGATCACAGATACGCAGTATTTT | CASSLALAGITDTQYF
NA | TRBJ2-7 | NA | TRBV2 | TGTGCCAGCTCCTCCGGGGGCTACGAGCAGTACTTC | CASSSGGYEQYF
NA | TRBJ1-4 | TRBD1 | TRBV18 | TGTGCCAGCTCACTGGGACAGGGGTCATTTAATGAAAAACTGTTTTTT | CASSLGQGSFNEKLFF
few | TRBJ1-2 | NA | TRBV20-1 | TGCGGGGGCGGAGTTGGCTATGGCTACACCTTC | CGGGVGYGYTF
NA | TRBJ1-4 | NA | TRBV7-9 | TGTGCCAGCAGCTCCCACGTGGAGGCTAATGAAAAACTGTTTTTT | CASSSHVEANEKLFF
NA | TRBJ2-5 | TRBD1 | TRBV4-2 | TGTGCCAGCAGCCAAGATCCAGGACAGGGGAAAGAGACCCAGTACTTC | CASSQDPGQGKETQYF
NA | TRBJ2-5 | NA | TRBV7-2 | TGTGCCAGCAGCTTAGCAAATGCTGCGGGTAGAAAAGAGACCCAGTACTTC | CASSLANAAGRKETQYF
once | TRBJ1-2 | TRBD1 | TRBV28 | TGTGCCAGTACAACCGGGACAGGGGGCGGGGACTATGGCTACACCTTC | CASTTGTGGGDYGYTF
NA | TRBJ2-6 | NA | TRBV18 | TGTGCCAGCTCAACTGGCTCTGGGGCCAACGTCCTGACTTTC | CASSTGSGANVLTF
NA | TRBJ2-1 | TRBD1 | TRBV7-2 | TGTGCCAGCAGCCCCCAGGGGGCCCAGAACAATGAGCAGTTCTTC | CASSPQGAQNNEQFF
NA | TRBJ1-3 | NA | TRBV5-6 | TGTGCCAGCAGTTACGACAGGACTCCTGGAAACACCATATATTTT | CASSYDRTPGNTIYF
NA | TRBJ1-5 | NA | TRBV19 | TGTGCCAGTAGTATGGGGAGGGTTACAAATCAGCCCCAGCATTTT | CASSMGRVTNQPQHF
few | TRBJ1-5 | NA | TRBV11-2 | TGTGCCAGCAGCTTCGAAGCGTCCCGGGGCAATCAGCCCCAGCATTTT | CASSFEASRGNQPQHF
few | TRBJ1-1 | TRBD1 | TRBV2 | TGTGCCAGCAGTGAAGGTACCGGGACAGAGGAAGCTTTCTTT | CASSEGTGTEEAFF